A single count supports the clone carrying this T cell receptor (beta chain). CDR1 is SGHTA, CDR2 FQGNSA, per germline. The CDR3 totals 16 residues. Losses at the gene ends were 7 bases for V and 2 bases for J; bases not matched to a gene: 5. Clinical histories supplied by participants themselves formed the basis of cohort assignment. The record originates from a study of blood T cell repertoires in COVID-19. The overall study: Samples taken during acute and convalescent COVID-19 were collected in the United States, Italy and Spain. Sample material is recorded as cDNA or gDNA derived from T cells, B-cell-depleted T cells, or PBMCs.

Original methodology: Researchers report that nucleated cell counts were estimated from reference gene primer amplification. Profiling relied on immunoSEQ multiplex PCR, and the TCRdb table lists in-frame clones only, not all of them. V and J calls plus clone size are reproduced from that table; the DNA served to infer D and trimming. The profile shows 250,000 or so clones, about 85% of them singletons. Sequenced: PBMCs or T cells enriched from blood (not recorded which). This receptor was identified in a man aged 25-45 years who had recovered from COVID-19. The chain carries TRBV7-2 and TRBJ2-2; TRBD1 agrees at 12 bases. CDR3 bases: TGTGCCAGCAACCGTGGGACAGGGGGCAACACCGGGGAGCTGTTTTTT. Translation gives CASNRGTGGNTGELFF. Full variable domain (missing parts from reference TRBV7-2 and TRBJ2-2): GAGVSQSPSNKVTEKGKDVELRCDPISGHTALYWYRQSLGQGLEFLIYFQGNSAPDKSGLPSDRFSAERTGGSVSTLTIQRTQQEDSAVYLCASNRGTGGNTGELFFGEGSRLTVL.